This TCR beta chain was retrieved from a study of breast tumors, draining lymph nodes, adjacent tissues. Samples came from axillary lymph nodes draining the breast cancer. Overall study findings and caveats: Compared with basal-like, luminal-like tumors shared significantly more repertoire with nontumor tissue. The data were judged consistent with most tumor T cells coming from lymph node and expanding in tumor. Tumor T cell lymph node origin was a supported hypothesis, not proven. Tumor repertoires ranked between lymph nodes and nontumor tissue in diversity, with V and J gene preferences.

This clonotype has more than one count but fewer than ten. Its antigen is not known. TCRdb redid the calling of the multiplex PCR reads with MiXCR, one entry per CDR3 protein. The table has some 130,000 distinct CDR3 sequences, approximately 20% seen once. The junction had 7 bases not matched to a gene; V was cut back by 1 base and J by 8 bases. The CDR3 has 17 amino acids. Germline assignment: CDR1 MNHNS and CDR2 SASEGT. Sequenced material: axillary lymph node tissue. The receptor was derived from a female donor with breast cancer. Some clones in this sample may be carry-over from other donors' samples. The gene calls are TRBV6-1 and TRBJ2-1, with 14 positions matching TRBD2. The CDR3 spells CASSEGGTSGSRDEQFF. CDR3 in DNA: TGTGCCAGCAGTGAAGGTGGGACTAGCGGGAGTCGGGATGAGCAGTTCTTC.